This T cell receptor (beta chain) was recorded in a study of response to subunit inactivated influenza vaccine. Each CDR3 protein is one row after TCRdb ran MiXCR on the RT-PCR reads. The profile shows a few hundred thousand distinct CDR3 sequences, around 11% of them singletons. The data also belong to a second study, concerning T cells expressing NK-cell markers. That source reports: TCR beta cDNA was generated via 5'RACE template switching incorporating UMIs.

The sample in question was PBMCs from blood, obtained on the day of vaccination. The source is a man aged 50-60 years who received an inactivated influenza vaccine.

CDR3: CASSGWTGGLTDTQYF. As DNA, the CDR3 is TGTGCCAGCAGCGGGTGGACAGGGGGATTGACAGATACGCAGTATTTT. V gene TRBV7-2 combines with J gene TRBJ2-3; TRBD1 matches at 10 bases. Germline assignment: CDR1 SGHTA and CDR2 FQGNSA. The ends lost 5 bases at V and 3 bases at J; junction bases unmatched: 8. The CDR3 totals 16 residues.